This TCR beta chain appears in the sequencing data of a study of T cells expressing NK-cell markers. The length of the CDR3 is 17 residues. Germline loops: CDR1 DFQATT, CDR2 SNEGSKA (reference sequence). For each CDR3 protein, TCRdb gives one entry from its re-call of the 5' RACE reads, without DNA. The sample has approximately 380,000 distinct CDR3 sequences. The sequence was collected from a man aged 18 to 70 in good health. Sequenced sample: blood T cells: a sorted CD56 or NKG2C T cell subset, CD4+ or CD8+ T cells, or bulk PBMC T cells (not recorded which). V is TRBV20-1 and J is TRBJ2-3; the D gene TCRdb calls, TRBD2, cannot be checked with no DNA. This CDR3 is CSASPTGRDFSTDTQYF.